A single sample is the source of the 27 T cell receptor beta chains below, sequenced in a study of regulatory T cells in long-lasting Graves disease. TCR beta libraries were built with iRepertoire HTBI primers and Arm-PCR of CDR3 regions. TCRdb ran MiXCR on the multiplex PCR reads and lists one entry per CDR3 protein. The repertoire holds hundreds of thousands of distinct CDR3 sequences, with about a fifth as singletons. The time point: persistent/refractory GD, antithyroid drugs over 5 years with positive TRAb. Making the TCR library involved RNA that had been extracted from PBMCs. The sample in question was peripheral blood mononuclear cells (PBMCs), obtained when the disease was refractory, from a patient treated with antithyroid drugs. These receptors were collected from a female donor with Graves disease.

This clonotype was observed many times. J is TRBJ2-5 and V is TRBV6-1; D is unclear. Germline lookup yields CDR1 MNHNS and CDR2 SASEGT. This CDR3 has 13 amino acids. Trimming took 5 bases from V and 7 from J, leaving 14 bases between them. CDR3 DNA: TGTGCCAGCAGTAAGACCCGAGATGGGACCCAGTACTTC. This sequence encodes CASSKTRDGTQYF.

This rearrangement joins TRBV4-1 to TRBJ2-5, with 7 positions matching TRBD1. Per the germline V gene, CDR1 is MGHRA and CDR2 is YSYEKL. This CDR3 has 14 amino acids. With V trimmed by 1 base and J by 5 bases, 4 bases remained unmatched. The DNA of the CDR3 is TGCGCCAGCAGCCAAGTGACAGGGACGGAGACCCAGTACTTC. Amino acid sequence: CASSQVTGTETQYF.

V and J are TRBV12-3 or TRBV12-4 and TRBJ2-1; unclear D gene. The CDR3 length is 13 residues. V was clipped by 2 bases and J by 9 bases, with 11 bases between them. The DNA for the CDR3 is TGTGCCAGCAGTTTACAAGCAGTGAGTGAGCAGTTCTTC. It is translated as CASSLQAVSEQFF.

To note about this clonotype: A much larger clone lies a single base off, so this may be a read error. The chain carries TRBV6-2 or TRBV6-3 and TRBJ2-7; D is possibly TRBD1 or TRBD2 (5 bases each). Between the trimmed V and J ends, which lost 6 bases and 6 bases, there was a span of 18 bases. Germline V lookup: CDR1 MNHEY, CDR2 SVGEGT. The CDR3 consists of 14 residues. The chain's CDR3 is CASSSGTRGCEQYF. CDR3 bases: TGTGCCAGCAGCTCCGGGACGAGGGGCTGCGAGCAGTACTTC.

The sample holds a few counts of this clonotype. This chain joins TRBV24-1 and TRBJ2-5, with 7 bases identical to TRBD1. V lost 4 bases to trimming and J lost 2 bases; unmatched junction nucleotides: 6. Germline CDR1 reads KGHDR; CDR2 reads SFDVKD. CDR3 length equals 15 residues. CDR3: CATSDPRGQQETQYF. The DNA of the CDR3 is TGTGCCACCAGTGACCCGAGGGGACAGCAAGAGACCCAGTACTTC.

The rearrangement uses TRBV19 and TRBJ2-2; D is uncertain. Trimming shortened V by 4 bases and J by 1 base, and 7 bases separated the two germline ends. This CDR3 is 14 amino acids long. Germline loops: CDR1 LNHDA, CDR2 SQIVND (reference sequence). The CDR3 here is CASSTPGNTGELFF. For the CDR3, the DNA is TGTGCCAGTAGTACCCCTGGGAACACCGGGGAGCTGTTTTTT.

The sample holds a few counts of this clonotype. The CDR3 sequence: CASTNPPDYEQYF. The CDR3 DNA reads as TGTGCCAGCACAAATCCTCCAGACTACGAGCAGTACTTC. The chain couples TRBV27 to TRBJ2-7, with D unclear. Deletions cut 7 bases from V and 3 bases from J, with 13 bases between. This CDR3 spans 13 amino acids. Germline CDR1 MNHEY, CDR2 SMNVEV (reference sequence).

This clonotype was seen many times. The chain joins TRBV24-1 to TRBJ1-2, with TRBD1 identical over 7 bases. This CDR3 has 16 residues. V lost 7 bases to trimming and J lost 1 base; unmatched junction nucleotides: 11. CDR1 and CDR2 (germline): KGHDR, SFDVKD. In DNA form, the CDR3 reads TGTGCCACCAGCCCCGGGACAGCCACTATTAACTATGGCTACACCTTC. This gives the protein CATSPGTATINYGYTF.

In this sample, this clonotype turned up a few times. V and J are TRBV19 and TRBJ1-2, with 8 bases fitting TRBD1. Trimming at V came to 6 bases and at J to 6 bases, leaving 15 bases not matched to a gene. The CDR3 is made up of 16 amino acids. Looked up from germline, CDR1 is LNHDA and CDR2 is SQIVND (reference sequence). The CDR3 nucleotides are TGTGCCAGTAGGGGGGGAGACAGGGGTTTTTTTGATGGCTACACCTTC. Protein: CASRGGDRGFFDGYTF. Using reference TRBV19 and TRBJ1-2 for the parts outside the CDR3, the full variable domain is DGGITQSPKYLFRKEGQNVTLSCEQNLNHDAMYWYRQDPGQGLRLIYYSQIVNDFQKGDIAEGYSVSREKKESFPLTVTSAQKNPTAFYLCASRGGDRGFFDGYTFGSGTRLTVV.

Many counts were recorded for this clonotype. The chain carries TRBV27 and TRBJ1-5; D remains unclear. Germline lookup yields CDR1 MNHEY and CDR2 SMNVEV (reference sequence). The CDR3 runs 14 residues. The ends were cut back, 6 bases at V and 0 bases at J, with 9 bases in the middle. In nucleotides, the CDR3 is TGTGCCAGCAGCCGGATTTATAGCAATCAGCCCCAGCATTTT. This codes for CASSRIYSNQPQHF.

Many counts were recorded for this clonotype. V gene TRBV20-1 combines with J gene TRBJ2-5; 9 bases are a match to TRBD2. The junction had 9 bases not matched to a gene; V was cut back by 3 bases and J by 4 bases. There are 15 residues in the CDR3. Germline V gene sequence: CDR1 DFQATT, CDR2 SNEGSKA (reference sequence). CDR3 residues: CSASLGLAFGETQYF. For the CDR3, the DNA is TGCAGTGCTAGTCTGGGACTAGCTTTTGGAGAGACCCAGTACTTC.

This clonotype occurred many times. V is TRBV19 and J is TRBJ1-1, with 8 bases lining up with TRBD1. Germline trimming cut 8 bases from V and 1 base from J; bases unmatched to any gene: 3. The CDR3 extends over 13 amino acids. The germline V gene encodes CDR1 LNHDA and CDR2 SQIVND (reference sequence). The CDR3 nucleotides read TGTGCCAGTCGGACAGGGCAGAACACTGAAGCTTTCTTT. This translates into CASRTGQNTEAFF.

This clonotype was counted at least ten times. The V and J genes are TRBV7-2 and TRBJ2-5; possibly TRBD1 for D (5 bases). Germline V gives CDR1 SGHTA, CDR2 FQGNSA. Trimming pared 1 base from V and 0 bases from J, leaving 12 bases between. This CDR3 has 16 amino acids. The CDR3 DNA sequence: TGTGCCAGCAGCTTAGTATCAGGGCCTGACCAAGAGACCCAGTACTTC. Protein sequence: CASSLVSGPDQETQYF.

This rearrangement joins TRBV19 to TRBJ1-1, with 9 positions matching TRBD1. V gave up 5 bases and J gave up 4 bases; unmatched junction bases: 5. The CDR3 runs 14 residues. Per germline, CDR1 LNHDA and CDR2 SQIVND (reference sequence). The CDR3, as DNA: TGTGCCAGTAGTGAGCGGGACAGGGCCACTGAAGCTTTCTTT. Its protein product is CASSERDRATEAFF.

This clonotype came up a few times. The chain carries TRBV30 and TRBJ1-1; D unresolved. The CDR3 is 16 amino acids. CDR1 GTSNPN and CDR2 SVGIG come from the germline V gene (reference sequence). Trimming cost V 5 bases and J 5 bases, with 24 bases left between them. The CDR3 DNA follows: TGTGCCTGGGAAGAGTGGGGAGCTACTATGGGAACTGAAGCTTTCTTT. It specifies CAWEEWGATMGTEAFF.

The chain uses TRBV5-1 and TRBJ2-7, with D unclear. The germline CDR1 and CDR2 sequences are SGHRS and YFSETQ. CDR3 length: 14 residues. Trimming stripped 3 bases from V and 0 bases from J, with 10 bases between. The CDR3 DNA is TGCGCCAGCAGCTGGGGTAGGGCCTCCTACGAGCAGTACTTC. Translating it yields CASSWGRASYEQYF.

Details on this clonotype: Being one base from a much bigger clone, this may be a read error. The chain recombines TRBV6-5 with TRBJ2-7, with 8 bases aligning to TRBD2. This CDR3 is built from 16 residues. With V trimmed by 2 bases and J by 3 bases, 9 bases remained unmatched. CDR1 is MNHEY and CDR2 is SVGAGI in the germline V gene. In nucleotides, the CDR3 is TGTGCCAGCAGTTACAAGGAGCGGGGGTGGAGCTACGAGCAGTACTTC. Translation gives CASSYKERGWSYEQYF.

This clonotype was detected a few times. The chain recombines TRBV6-2 or TRBV6-3 with TRBJ1-1, with TRBD1 identical over 7 bases. The CDR3 loop spans 14 amino acids. The V gene's germline CDR1 is MNHEY and CDR2 SVGEGT. V shed 5 bases and J 8 bases; nucleotides not matched to a gene: 11. CDR3 protein: CASSTRDRNNEAFF. Here the CDR3 DNA reads TGTGCCAGCAGTACTCGGGACAGAAATAACGAAGCTTTCTTT.

This clonotype was detected many times. The chain recombines TRBV20-1 with TRBJ1-2, with 7 positions matching TRBD1. The trim removed 6 bases at V and 6 bases at J, leaving 7 bases unmatched. The CDR3 extends over 12 amino acids. Germline assignment: CDR1 DFQATT and CDR2 SNEGSKA (reference sequence). CDR3 DNA sequence: TGCAGTGCGAGCGACAGGGACGATGGCTACACCTTC. Residues: CSASDRDDGYTF.

The genes are TRBV6-2 or TRBV6-3 and TRBJ2-7; the match to TRBD2 covers 11 bases. This CDR3 has 16 amino acids. Germline assignment: CDR1 MNHEY and CDR2 SVGEGT. Germline trimming cut 2 bases from V and 5 bases from J; bases unmatched to any gene: 8. The CDR3 DNA reads TGTGCCAGCAGTTACGTGGCTAGCGGGAGGAGCAACGAGCAGTACTTC. This encodes CASSYVASGRSNEQYF.

The rearrangement links TRBV19 to TRBJ2-7; TRBD1 agrees at 7 bases. Germline CDR1 reads LNHDA; CDR2 reads SQIVND (reference sequence). The CDR3 consists of 16 residues. The V and J ends lost 5 bases and 0 bases, in that order; junction bases with no gene match: 10. The CDR3 reads CASSGRRGQDSYEQYF. The CDR3 DNA reads as TGTGCCAGTAGTGGAAGGAGAGGACAGGACTCCTACGAGCAGTACTTC.

This clonotype was observed once. A much more abundant neighbour one base away suggests this may be a read error. The genes are TRBV6-2 or TRBV6-3 and TRBJ2-6, with D perhaps TRBD1 (6 bases). Germline V gene sequence: CDR1 MNHEY, CDR2 SVGEGT. This CDR3 contains 15 residues. The chain's CDR3 is CASSSIGLGADVLTF. Written as DNA, the CDR3 is TGTGCCAGCAGTTCCATAGGTCTGGGGGCCGACGTCCTGACTTTC.

The chain's CDR3 is CASSQEQGASYEQYF. CDR3 in DNA: TGTGCCAGCAGCCAAGAACAGGGGGCGTCCTACGAGCAGTACTTC. This chain joins TRBV4-2 and TRBJ2-7, with 9 bases that match TRBD1. The CDR3 is 15 amino acids. J lost 1 base, V lost 0 bases, and 1 base had no gene match. The germline V gene encodes CDR1 LGHNA and CDR2 YNFKEQ.

The gene calls are TRBV7-9 and TRBJ2-7; 10 bases are a match to TRBD2. V lost 5 bases, J lost 3 bases, and 10 bases stayed unmatched. The CDR3 runs to 16 residues. CDR1 and CDR2 from the germline V gene are SEHNR and FQNEAQ (reference sequence). Here the CDR3 DNA reads TGTGCCAGCAGCCCCGGAGGGCTAGCGGGAGTCTACGAGCAGTACTTC. Amino acids: CASSPGGLAGVYEQYF. Full variable domain (outside the CDR3, taken from reference TRBV7-9 and TRBJ2-7): DTGVSQNPRHKITKRGQNVTFRCDPISEHNRLYWYRQTLGQGPEFLTYFQNEAQLEKSRLLSDRFSAERPKGSFSTLEIQRTEQGDSAMYLCASSPGGLAGVYEQYFGPGTRLTVT.

On this clonotype itself: A much larger clonotype is one base distant, so this may be a read error. The chain carries TRBV2 and TRBJ2-7; 7 nucleotides match TRBD2. The germline V gene has CDR1 SNHLY and CDR2 FYNNEI. The CDR3 is 14 amino acids. With 6 bases clipped from V and 5 bases from J, the junction kept 10 bases outside the gene matches. The CDR3 coding sequence is TGTGCCAGCAGCGCCGGGACTATCACCCACGAGCAGTACTTC. Its translation is CASSAGTITHEQYF.

This clonotype has only a few counts. The V gene is TRBV5-1, the J gene TRBJ2-5; D remains unclear. V was pared by 5 bases and J by 5 bases, with 19 bases between. Germline V gene data show CDR1 as SGHRS and CDR2 as YFSETQ. This CDR3 is 15 amino acids long. The CDR3 coding sequence is TGCGCCAGCAGGCCCTCTGTGTTCCTTGGGGAGACCCAGTACTTC. Protein product: CASRPSVFLGETQYF.

This clonotype has only a few counts. The V and J genes are TRBV9 and TRBJ2-7, with 8 bases identical to TRBD2. CDR3 size: 14 residues. V shed 4 bases and J 5 bases; nucleotides not matched to a gene: 8. Germline V gene lookup returns CDR1 SGDLS and CDR2 YYNGEE. CDR3 nucleotides: TGTGCCAGCAGCTTCACGGGGGGGTTCGACGAGCAGTACTTC. Protein product: CASSFTGGFDEQYF.